A selection of T cell receptor beta chains follows, all from one sample in a study of early T cells in non-severe SARS-CoV-2 infection. TCRdb itself ran the 5' RACE reads through MiXCR, one entry per CDR3 protein. Of approximately 76,000 distinct CDR3 sequences in the sample, about 14% were seen once. The sequenced material came from whole blood. The receptors were sampled from an adult who was a healthcare worker with PCR-confirmed SARS-CoV-2 infection or an uninfected control (not recorded which). The CDR3 runs from the conserved cysteine through the conserved F or W. D genes are given only for firm matches. Clone size is stated in some rows and not others, as once, few, many or a class when expanded.

clone size,V gene,D gene,J gene,CDR3 protein,CDR3 DNA
-,TRBV12-3/TRBV12-4,-,TRBJ1-3,CASRTTGLGNTIYF,TGTGCCAGCAGAACTACAGGGCTTGGAAACACCATATATTTT
many,TRBV10-3,-,TRBJ2-4,CAISEQGNIQYF,TGTGCCATCAGTGAACAGGGAAACATTCAGTACTTC
-,TRBV18,-,TRBJ2-6,CASSPNMGSSGANVLTF,TGTGCCAGCTCACCAAATATGGGAAGCTCTGGGGCCAACGTCCTGACTTTC
few,TRBV23-1,-,TRBJ1-6,CASSPADTQGDSYNSPLHF,TGCGCCAGCAGTCCGGCGGACACACAAGGGGATTCCTATAATTCACCCCTCCACTTT
-,TRBV7-3,-,TRBJ2-2,CASSLTAAGELFF,TGTGCCAGCAGCTTAACGGCAGCCGGGGAGCTGTTTTTT
few,TRBV27,TRBD1,TRBJ1-6,CASRSDRISAYNSPLHF,TGTGCCAGCAGGTCGGACAGGATCTCCGCCTATAATTCACCCCTCCACTTT
few,TRBV9,-,TRBJ2-1,CASSVGLGVYNEQFF,TGTGCCAGCAGCGTAGGACTAGGGGTATACAATGAGCAGTTCTTC
many,TRBV29-1,-,TRBJ1-2,CSGGTVDSYGYTF,TGCAGCGGAGGGACGGTAGATAGCTATGGCTACACCTTC
few,TRBV12-3/TRBV12-4,-,TRBJ2-3,CASRSSGTDTQYF,TGTGCCAGCAGATCTAGTGGCACAGATACGCAGTATTTT
few,TRBV3-1,-,TRBJ2-1,CASSPSPGLVNEQFF,TGTGCCAGCAGCCCCTCTCCGGGACTTGTCAATGAGCAGTTCTTC
-,TRBV5-1,-,TRBJ2-7,CASSLAPPGAPYEQYF,TGCGCCAGCAGCTTGGCCCCCCCCGGGGCGCCCTACGAGCAGTACTTC
many,TRBV5-5,TRBD2,TRBJ2-3,CASSFTPGGVADTQYF,TGTGCCAGCAGCTTCACCCCGGGAGGGGTCGCAGATACGCAGTATTTT
few,TRBV5-4,-,TRBJ2-3,CASSFITHTDTQYF,TGTGCCAGCAGCTTCATTACGCATACAGATACGCAGTATTTT
-,TRBV29-1,-,TRBJ2-3,CSVGGRGAKRNTDTQYF,TGCAGCGTGGGGGGCAGGGGGGCAAAGCGAAACACAGATACGCAGTATTTT
-,TRBV6-4,-,TRBJ2-1,CASSGSSVPSEQFF,TGTGCCAGCAGTGGGTCTAGCGTCCCGAGTGAGCAGTTCTTC